This T cell receptor (beta chain) was recovered during a study of radiotherapy plus CTLA-4 blockade in lung cancer. At the level of the study: Of all patients, approximately 20% responded objectively and approximately 31% showed disease control.

Sequencing was performed with immunoSEQ multiplex PCR; in TCRdb, only in-frame clones are kept and a portion is missing. The sample yields 75,000 to 100,000 clones, approximately 75% seen once. The CDR3 runs 18 residues. This specimen consisted of peripheral blood, obtained from a patient treated with radiotherapy plus ipilimumab. V is TRBV21-1 and J is TRBJ2-5; the table's D call, TRBD2, has no DNA check behind it. TRBV21-1 is an annotated pseudogene. The TCR was taken from a human donor with non-small cell lung cancer who had a partial response to radiotherapy plus ipilimumab. Some clones in this sample may be carry-over from other donors' samples. DNA of the CDR3: TGTGCCAGCAGCCCCAAGCCGGAGGGAGGGCCTATCACGGAGACCCAGTACTTC. It encodes CASSPKPEGGPITETQYF.